These T cell receptor beta chains were read from a single sample in a study of stem cell transplantation in POMP-related autoinflammatory disease. Sequencing used immunoSEQ multiplex PCR; TCRdb keeps in-frame clones, though not all of them. The table lists thousands of clones, 88% of them singletons. The sample was CD8+ T cells from PBMCs, taken after stem cell transplantation. The receptors were sampled from a human patient with POMP-related autoinflammation and immune dysregulation (PRAID). Part of the T cell pool may stem from the graft donor. Each CDR3 is given with its conserved first and last residue. The D gene is left open where the match is weak. The listing skips clone size in some rows; elsewhere it reads once, few, many or a size class.

>-|TRBJ2-7|TRBV10-3|-
TGTGCCGTCGGGGAGATCGGCGGTGTCGAGCAGTACTTC
CAVGEIGGVEQYF
>-|TRBJ1-5|TRBV27|-
TGTGCCAGCAGCCGGACAGATAGCAATCAGCCCCAGCATTTT
CASSRTDSNQPQHF
>TRBD1|TRBJ1-4|TRBV5-1|-
TGCGCCAGCAGCTTAAGAACAGGGGCTCCTAATGAAAAACTGTTTTTT
CASSLRTGAPNEKLFF
>-|TRBJ1-2|TRBV6-1|-
TGTGCCAGCAGTGAATACGGTGGCTACACCTTC
CASSEYGGYTF
>TRBD1|TRBJ1-1|TRBV29-1|once
TGCAGCGTTGGGGGACAGCTGAACACTGAAGCTTTCTTT
CSVGGQLNTEAFF
>-|TRBJ2-4|TRBV7-8|-
TGTGCCAGCAGCCCAGACAGACTAGCCAAAAACATTCAGTACTTC
CASSPDRLAKNIQYF
>TRBD1|TRBJ2-1|TRBV28|-
TGTGCCAGCAGTTTCCCGCGTCCGGGACAGGGGGCGAATGAGCAGTTCTTC
CASSFPRPGQGANEQFF
>TRBD1|TRBJ2-1|TRBV10-3|-
TGTGCCATCAGTCCAGTCCCGGGACAGGGCCCAATCCCTTACAATGAGCAGTTCTTC
CAISPVPGQGPIPYNEQFF
>TRBD1|TRBJ1-4|TRBV5-4|-
TGTGCCAGCAGCTTGGCTGGAGGGGGCGGAAAACTGTTTTTT
CASSLAGGGGKLFF
>TRBD2|TRBJ2-1|TRBV28|once
TGTGCCAGCAGCCCCTTGAGTAGCGGGAATCAGAACAATGAGCAGTTCTTC
CASSPLSSGNQNNEQFF
>TRBD2|TRBJ2-1|TRBV4-1|-
TGCGCCAGCAGCCAATTACTAGCGGGGGGGCCCAACGTGCAGTTCTTC
CASSQLLAGGPNVQFF
>-|TRBJ1-2|TRBV9|-
TGTGCCAGCAGCGTAGAGAAAGGGGCGGGCTATGGCTACACCTTC
CASSVEKGAGYGYTF
>TRBD1|TRBJ1-2|TRBV6-2/TRBV6-3|-
TGTGCCAGCAGTTATTACCCGACAGGGACGGGCTACACCTTC
CASSYYPTGTGYTF
>TRBD2|TRBJ2-5|TRBV12-3/TRBV12-4|once
TGTGCCAGCAGTCGTCGGGGGGGAGAGACCCAGTACTTC
CASSRRGGETQYF
>TRBD2|TRBJ2-1|TRBV7-2|-
TGTGCCAGCAGCGATACTAGCGGGGCTTCCTACAATGAGCAGTTCTTC
CASSDTSGASYNEQFF
>-|TRBJ1-6|TRBV5-4|-
TGTGCCAGCAGCTCAAACGGGGGGAATTCACCCCTCCACTTT
CASSSNGGNSPLHF
>TRBD1|TRBJ2-7|TRBV5-6|-
TGTGCCAGCAGCGGCCCCGGGGGGACAGGGTCCTACGAGCAGTACTTC
CASSGPGGTGSYEQYF
>-|TRBJ2-1|TRBV5-6|-
TGTGCCAGCAGCTTGGCCAATGGGGTAGGATCCTACAATGAGCAGTTCTTC
CASSLANGVGSYNEQFF
>TRBD1|TRBJ1-5|TRBV19|-
TGTGCCAGTAGTACTCGTTCGACAGGGGTTGGCAATCAGCCCCAGCATTTT
CASSTRSTGVGNQPQHF
>TRBD1|TRBJ1-1|TRBV7-9|once
TGTGCCAGCAGCCTCACAGGGGGGGCTGAAGCTTTCTTT
CASSLTGGAEAFF